This is a list of T cell receptor beta chains from one sample in a study of T-cell reconstitution after alpha-beta-depleted transplantation in children. TCRdb used MiXCR to reprocess the PCR reads, holding one entry per CDR3 protein. The repertoire includes about 600,000 distinct CDR3 sequences, approximately 22% of them detected once, and less than 15% sits in the top ten. The sample was PBMCs, mostly from graft donor cells, taken 360 days after TCRalphabeta/CD19-depleted stem cell transplant. Source of these receptors: a boy less than two years old who had a stem cell transplant for acute myeloid leukemia, so the T cells may come from the graft donor. Both conserved end residues are part of each CDR3.

>TRBV4-1
CASSPMPVTDTQYF
>TRBV5-1
CASSRTGAGELFF
>TRBV2
CASQGGNTEAFF
>TRBV6-1
CASRDPGSTDTQYF
>TRBV6-1
CASRSREGQPQHF
>TRBV24-1
CATSESETQYF
>TRBV27
CASSFSAGGRTDTQYF
>TRBV14
CASSQDRQANEQFF
>TRBV15
CATSTRQGVRVAGELFF
>TRBV12-3/TRBV12-4
CASSFLDSYGYTF